The sequence of this T cell receptor beta chain was determined in a study of OX40 agonist ivuxolimab in advanced cancers. In the study overall: An agonistic human IgG2 monoclonal antibody against OX40 (CD134) was given. General study results and limits: Partial responders at 0.1-3.0 mg/kg showed near-lowest clonal expansion.

TCRdb keeps only in-frame clones here, not all; method: immunoSEQ multiplex PCR. This sample yields approximately 43,000 clones, of which approximately 80% are seen a single time; less than 3% belongs to the top ten. With baseline, cycle 4 day 1, and cycle 7 day 1 as timepoints, blood was sampled. This clone was detected a few times. The antigen remains undetermined. Germline loops: CDR1 SNHLY, CDR2 FYNNEI. There are 15 residues in the CDR3. V lost 6 bases to trimming and J lost 0 bases, with 13 bases between them. The clonotype was recovered from an adult with an advanced solid tumor such as melanoma, head and neck, liver or kidney cancer. This specimen was CD4+ or CD8+ T cells sorted from blood, taken in a trial of the OX40 agonist ivuxolimab. The V and J genes are TRBV2 and TRBJ2-3; unclear D gene. The CDR3 DNA reads as TGTGCCAGCAGGGACCAACCGTTCAGCACAGATACGCAGTATTTT. Translation gives CASRDQPFSTDTQYF.